The rows below give T cell receptor beta chains drawn from one sample of a study of T-cell memory formation after mild COVID-19. TCRdb passed the 5' RACE reads through MiXCR, listing each CDR3 protein once. The sample yields roughly 350,000 distinct CDR3 sequences, roughly 13% seen once. The sample taken for sequencing was PBMCs or a T cell subset sorted from them (not recorded which). These receptors came from a man between 18 and 35 years old who had mild COVID-19 (a few samples of this study predate the infection). Cell type and time point are not known. The CDR3 runs from the conserved cysteine through the conserved F or W. D genes are given only for firm matches. A row's size may be missing; if present it is once, few, many or a size class.

TRBD2	.	TRBV19	TRBJ2-1	TGTGCCAGTAGTATTACTAGCGGAAACAATGAGCAGTTCTTC	CASSITSGNNEQFF
.	many	TRBV10-1	TRBJ2-3	TGCGCCAGCAGTGGACAGCGGGGCACAGATACGCAGTATTTT	CASSGQRGTDTQYF
TRBD2	.	TRBV29-1	TRBJ2-3	TGCAGCGTCCGTCGGGTAGCGGGGATTGATAGCACAGATACGCAGTATTTT	CSVRRVAGIDSTDTQYF
.	.	TRBV7-9	TRBJ2-1	TGTGCCAGCAGCTTACGGAGCTCCAATGAGCAGTTCTTC	CASSLRSSNEQFF
TRBD2	.	TRBV10-3	TRBJ2-7	TGTGCCATCGGGACTAGCGGGGGCCGTTTTACCCACTACGAGCAGTACTTC	CAIGTSGGRFTHYEQYF
TRBD2	.	TRBV9	TRBJ2-4	TGTGCCAGCAGCGTCCGGGGGGGGCTAGCGGGAGCCAAAAACATTCAGTACTTC	CASSVRGGLAGAKNIQYF
.	few	TRBV5-1	TRBJ2-6	TGCGCCAGCAGTGTACTCCTACCTGGGGCCAACGTCCTGACTTTC	CASSVLLPGANVLTF
TRBD1	.	TRBV12-3/TRBV12-4	TRBJ2-2	TGTGCCAGCAGGGGGACAGGGTCGAACACCGGGGAGCTGTTTTTT	CASRGTGSNTGELFF
.	many	TRBV5-1	TRBJ2-3	TGCGCCAGCAACGACCCGGGCAGCCAAGATACGCAGTATTTT	CASNDPGSQDTQYF
.	.	TRBV19	TRBJ1-1	TGTGCCAGTATAGATGGGGCGGCTAACACTGAAGCTTTCTTT	CASIDGAANTEAFF